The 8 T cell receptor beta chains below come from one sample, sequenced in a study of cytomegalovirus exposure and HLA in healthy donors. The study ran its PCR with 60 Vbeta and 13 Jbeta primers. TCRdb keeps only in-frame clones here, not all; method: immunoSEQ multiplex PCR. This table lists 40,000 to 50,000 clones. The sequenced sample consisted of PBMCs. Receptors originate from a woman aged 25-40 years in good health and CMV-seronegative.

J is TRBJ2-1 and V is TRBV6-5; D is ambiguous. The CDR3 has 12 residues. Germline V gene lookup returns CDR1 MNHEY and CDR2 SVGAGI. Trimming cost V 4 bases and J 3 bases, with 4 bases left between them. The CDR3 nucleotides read TGTGCCAGCAGTTCCTACTACAATGAGCAGTTCTTC. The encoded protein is CASSSYYNEQFF.

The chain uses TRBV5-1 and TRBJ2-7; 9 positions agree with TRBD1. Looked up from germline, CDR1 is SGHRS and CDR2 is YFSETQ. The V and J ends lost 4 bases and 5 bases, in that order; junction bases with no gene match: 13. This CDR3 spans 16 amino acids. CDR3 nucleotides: TGCGCCAGCAGCACGCTCTCCGGGACAGGGTATAACGAGCAGTACTTC. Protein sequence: CASSTLSGTGYNEQYF.

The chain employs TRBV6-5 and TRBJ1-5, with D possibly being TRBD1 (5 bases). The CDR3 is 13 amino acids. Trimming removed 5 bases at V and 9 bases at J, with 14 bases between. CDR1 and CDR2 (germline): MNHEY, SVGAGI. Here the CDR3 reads CASSTTGTSPQHF. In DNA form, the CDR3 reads TGTGCCAGCAGTACTACCGGGACTTCGCCCCAGCATTTT.

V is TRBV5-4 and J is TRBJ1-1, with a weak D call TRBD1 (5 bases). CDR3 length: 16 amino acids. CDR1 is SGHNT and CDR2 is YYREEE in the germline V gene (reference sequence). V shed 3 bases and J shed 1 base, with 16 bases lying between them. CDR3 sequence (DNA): TGTGCCAGCAGCTCCCCTGGTGGGCAGGGGAACACTGAAGCTTTCTTT. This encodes CASSSPGGQGNTEAFF.

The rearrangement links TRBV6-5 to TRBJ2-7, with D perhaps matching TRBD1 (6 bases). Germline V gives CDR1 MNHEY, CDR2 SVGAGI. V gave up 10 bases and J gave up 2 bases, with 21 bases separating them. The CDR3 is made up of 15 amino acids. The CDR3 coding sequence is TGTGCCACCCGATTAGCGAAGAAGGGGGCCTACGAGCAGTACTTC. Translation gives CATRLAKKGAYEQYF.

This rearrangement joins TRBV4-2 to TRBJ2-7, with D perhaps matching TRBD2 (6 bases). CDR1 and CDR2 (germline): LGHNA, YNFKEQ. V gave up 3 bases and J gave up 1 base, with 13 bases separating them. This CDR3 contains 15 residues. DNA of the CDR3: TGTGCCAGCAGCCACCTCCGGGACTCTTCCTACGAGCAGTACTTC. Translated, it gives CASSHLRDSSYEQYF.

The CDR3 region is CSARAGIEQFF. Written as DNA, the CDR3 is TGCAGTGCTAGAGCAGGGATTGAGCAGTTCTTC. The V and J genes are TRBV20-1 and TRBJ2-1; perhaps TRBD1 as D (5 bases). V lost 1 base and J lost 9, with 7 bases in between. Germline V lookup: CDR1 DFQATT, CDR2 SNEGSKA (reference sequence). The CDR3 is made up of 11 amino acids.

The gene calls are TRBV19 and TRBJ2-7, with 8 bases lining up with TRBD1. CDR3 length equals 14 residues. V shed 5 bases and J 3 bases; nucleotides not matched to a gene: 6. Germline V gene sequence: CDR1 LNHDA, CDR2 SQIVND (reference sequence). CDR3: CASSSGTGLYEQYF. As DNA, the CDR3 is TGTGCCAGTAGTTCCGGGACAGGACTCTACGAGCAGTACTTC.